The 32 T cell receptor beta chains given below trace back to one sample, sequenced in a study of shared clonotypes between healthy human individuals. Some clones are missing from TCRdb's copy, which holds only in-frame ones; the method was immunoSEQ multiplex PCR. The profile shows about 2.3 million clones, 85% to 95% of them singletons. The sample was naive CD4+ T cells from PBMCs. Stated subset: CD45RA+ positively selected. Every receptor here comes from a young man in good health. Some clones in this sample may be carry-over from other donors' samples.

The J gene is TRBJ2-1, the V gene TRBV2; tentative D call: TRBD2 (6 bases). There are 16 residues in the CDR3. Trimming pared 2 bases from V and 2 bases from J, leaving 13 bases between. Germline CDR1 reads SNHLY; CDR2 reads FYNNEI. The CDR3 nucleotides are TGTGCCAGCAGTGAAAGGGGCCTAGCGCCCTACAATGAGCAGTTCTTC. Amino acids: CASSERGLAPYNEQFF.

The rearrangement uses TRBV7-3 and TRBJ2-1; 10 positions agree with TRBD2. Germline trimming cut 4 bases from V and 3 bases from J; bases unmatched to any gene: 6. In germline, CDR1 is SGHTA, CDR2 FQGTGA. This CDR3 contains 16 residues. The CDR3: CASSSIAGGFYNEQFF. The CDR3 DNA reads TGTGCCAGCAGCTCAATAGCGGGAGGATTCTACAATGAGCAGTTCTTC.

V gene TRBV28 combines with J gene TRBJ2-5, with 9 nucleotides matching TRBD2. Trimming removed 4 bases from V and 5 bases from J; junction bases left unmatched: 11. This CDR3 has 16 residues. Per germline, CDR1 MDHEN and CDR2 SYDVKM. CDR3: CASSSIPSGMFETQYF. The CDR3 nucleotides read TGTGCCAGCAGTTCAATCCCTAGCGGGATGTTCGAGACCCAGTACTTC.

This clone was recorded a few times. The chain uses TRBV30 and TRBJ1-1; 7 positions match TRBD1. The CDR3 is 12 amino acids. Trimming took 2 bases from V and 4 from J; bases not matched to a gene: 1. Germline CDR1 is GTSNPN and CDR2 is SVGIG (reference sequence). Here the CDR3 DNA reads TGTGCCTGGAGTAGACAGGGCACTGAAGCTTTCTTT. Protein sequence: CAWSRQGTEAFF.

Of note for this clone: Its ends do not fully match the called genes, so a read error is possible. The rearrangement uses TRBV5-1 and TRBJ1-4; TRBD1 is a possible D gene (6 bases). The germline gives CDR1 SGHRS, CDR2 YFSETQ. CDR3 length equals 16 residues. The CDR3 here is CASSLERNREDEKLFF. The CDR3 DNA is TGCGCCAGCAGCTTGGAACGTAACAGGGAAGATGAGAAACTGTTTTTT.

Notes on this clone: In the same sample, other DNA sequences code for this CDR3. The chain is built from TRBV28 and TRBJ2-5, with 7 bases identical to TRBD2. Per germline, CDR1 MDHEN and CDR2 SYDVKM. Unmatched junction bases numbered 5, after V lost 3 bases and J lost 4 bases. This CDR3 contains 14 residues. CDR3 amino acids: CASSLAGVRETQYF. DNA of the CDR3: TGTGCCAGCAGTTTGGCGGGGGTCCGAGAGACCCAGTACTTC.

The chain couples TRBV5-4 to TRBJ1-6; D possibly corresponds to TRBD1 (5 bases). The V gene's germline CDR1 is SGHNT and CDR2 YYREEE (reference sequence). Trimming took off 4 bases at V and 12 bases at J, with 14 bases between the two ends. There are 13 residues in the CDR3. The CDR3 region has the DNA TGTGCCAGCAGCCTTGGGGGGAGGGAACCCCTCCACTTT. This sequence encodes CASSLGGREPLHF.

The CDR3 region has the DNA TGTGCCAGCAGCCTGAAGGGACAGGGAGGATGGGGGGAGCAGTACTTC. Translated, it gives CASSLKGQGGWGEQYF. The chain carries TRBV5-6 and TRBJ2-7; 9 nucleotides agree with TRBD1. The length of the CDR3 is 16 residues. V shed 4 bases, J shed 7 bases, and the junction held 15 bases outside the gene matches. CDR1 and CDR2 (germline): SGHDT, YYEEEE.

The rearrangement joins TRBV2 to TRBJ2-5, with 7 bases fitting TRBD2. The trim removed 10 bases at V and 4 bases at J, leaving 6 bases unmatched. The CDR3 is 12 residues long. Germline-derived CDR1 and CDR2 are SNHLY and FYNNEI. The CDR3 spells CANRGDGETQYF. The CDR3 DNA follows: TGTGCCAACCGGGGGGACGGAGAGACCCAGTACTTC.

This sequence joins TRBV2 and TRBJ2-2, with TRBD2 identical over 10 bases. The CDR3 consists of 14 residues. Germline V gene lookup returns CDR1 SNHLY and CDR2 FYNNEI. The J segment lost 7 bases and the V segment lost 5 bases, leaving 4 bases of the junction unmatched. This chain's CDR3 is CASSLAGVSGELFF. The CDR3, as DNA: TGTGCCAGCAGTCTAGCGGGAGTTAGCGGGGAGCTGTTTTTT.

The chain links TRBV6-1 to TRBJ2-7; possibly TRBD2 for D (5 bases). V shed 3 bases and J shed 7 bases, with 19 bases lying between them. Germline V gene sequence: CDR1 MNHNS, CDR2 SASEGT. The CDR3 covers 15 residues. The CDR3: CASSEMDLYKGEQYF. The CDR3 bases are TGTGCCAGCAGTGAGATGGACTTATACAAGGGTGAGCAGTACTTC.

The chain combines TRBV9 with TRBJ2-5; 12 nucleotides agree with TRBD1. V lost 0 bases and J lost 8; bases outside the gene matches: 2. This CDR3 is 14 amino acids long. CDR1 and CDR2 (germline): SGDLS, YYNGEE. CDR3 protein: CASSVEGQGATQYF. For the CDR3, the DNA is TGTGCCAGCAGCGTAGAGGGACAGGGGGCCACCCAGTACTTC.

V gene TRBV19 combines with J gene TRBJ1-5; no reliable D call. V shed 1 base and J shed 2 bases, with 12 bases lying between them. This CDR3 contains 16 residues. Germline V lookup: CDR1 LNHDA, CDR2 SQIVND (reference sequence). The CDR3 nucleotides are TGTGCCAGTAGTATAGGTGGGAGCGGTGGCAATCAGCCCCAGCATTTT. Its protein product is CASSIGGSGGNQPQHF.

This chain links TRBV28 with TRBJ2-7, with D tentatively TRBD2 (5 bases). Germline CDR1 reads MDHEN; CDR2 reads SYDVKM. The CDR3 totals 16 residues. Trimming left V 2 bases short and J 3 bases short, with 17 bases between. The CDR3 DNA is TGTGCCAGCAGTTTAGCAGCAGAGTCCGGACTCTACGAGCAGTACTTC. It yields the protein CASSLAAESGLYEQYF.

This clone appeared once. The V gene is TRBV6-6, the J gene TRBJ2-2, with 7 positions matching TRBD1. V lost 1 base and J lost 7; bases outside the gene matches: 9. The CDR3 covers 16 residues. The germline V gene encodes CDR1 MNHNY and CDR2 SVGAGI (reference sequence). Here the CDR3 DNA reads TGTGCCAGCAGTTACTTAGGACAGGTCTTGGGCGGGGAGCTGTTTTTT. It codes for CASSYLGQVLGGELFF.

V gene TRBV15 combines with J gene TRBJ1-5, with 7 nucleotides matching TRBD1. Germline loops: CDR1 LNHNV, CDR2 YYDKDF (reference sequence). The CDR3 length is 15 residues. With V trimmed by 2 bases and J by 9 bases, 10 bases remained unmatched. CDR3 DNA sequence: TGTGCCACCAGCAGAAAAGACAGGGACGCACGGCCCCAGCATTTT. Protein: CATSRKDRDARPQHF.

This chain uses TRBV4-2 with TRBJ2-3; 8 nucleotides line up with TRBD2. CDR3 length: 18 amino acids. V gave up 0 bases and J gave up 10 bases; unmatched junction bases: 18. The germline V gene has CDR1 LGHNA and CDR2 YNFKEQ. The CDR3 nucleotides read TGTGCCAGCAGCCAAGATGAGGGATGGGGCGGGAGGTCGTTCGCGCAGTATTTT. Translated: CASSQDEGWGGRSFAQYF.

This sequence joins TRBV9 and TRBJ2-7; 7 bases agree with TRBD1. The V segment lost 3 bases and the J segment 0 bases; nucleotides outside the gene matches: 3. Germline CDR1 and CDR2: SGDLS and YYNGEE. The CDR3 sequence is 14 residues long. Here the CDR3 reads CASSGTGVSYEQYF. The DNA of the CDR3 is TGTGCCAGCAGCGGCACAGGGGTCTCCTACGAGCAGTACTTC.

In this sample, this clone turned up a few times. The rearrangement joins TRBV7-9 to TRBJ1-1; 9 bases match TRBD1. Germline V gene data show CDR1 as SEHNR and CDR2 as FQNEAQ (reference sequence). V shed 6 bases and J 6 bases; nucleotides not matched to a gene: 8. This CDR3 is 14 amino acids long. CDR3 loop: CASSSRTGVPEAFF. For the CDR3, the DNA is TGTGCCAGCAGTTCGCGGACAGGGGTCCCTGAAGCTTTCTTT.

V is TRBV5-1 and J is TRBJ2-3; 9 positions agree with TRBD2. Germline-derived CDR1 and CDR2 are SGHRS and YFSETQ. The CDR3 length is 16 residues. V lost 2 bases and J lost 1; bases outside the gene matches: 5. CDR3 residues: CASSFRLAAGTDTQYF. The CDR3 coding sequence is TGCGCCAGCAGCTTCCGACTAGCGGCCGGCACAGATACGCAGTATTTT.

The V and J genes are TRBV5-1 and TRBJ2-3, with D hard to call. The ends were cut back, 4 bases at V and 2 bases at J, with 11 bases in the middle. Per germline, CDR1 SGHRS and CDR2 YFSETQ. CDR3 length equals 14 residues. CDR3 amino acids: CASSPNTYTDTQYF. CDR3 coding DNA: TGCGCCAGCAGCCCTAATACGTACACAGATACGCAGTATTTT. The full variable domain, rest sourced from reference TRBV5-1 and TRBJ2-3, is KAGVTQTPRYLIKTRGQQVTLSCSPISGHRSVSWYQQTPGQGLQFLFEYFSETQRNKGNFPGRFSGRQFSNSRSEMNVSTLELGDSALYLCASSPNTYTDTQYFGPGTRLTVL.

Turning to this clone: Other DNA sequences within the sample encode an identical CDR3. The rearrangement uses TRBV19 and TRBJ2-7; tentative D call: TRBD1 (5 bases). This CDR3 spans 12 amino acids. CDR1 and CDR2 (germline): LNHDA, SQIVND (reference sequence). Trimming cost V 2 bases and J 3 bases, with 5 bases left between them. This CDR3 is CASSIRGYEQYF. Here the CDR3 DNA reads TGTGCCAGTAGTATAAGGGGCTACGAGCAGTACTTC.

J is TRBJ2-1 and V is TRBV28; D is perhaps TRBD2 (6 bases). This CDR3 region has 16 residues. Germline CDR1 is MDHEN and CDR2 is SYDVKM. The ends were cut back, 8 bases at V and 0 bases at J, with 17 bases in the middle. Written as DNA, the CDR3 is TGTGCCAGCGGGGGGTCATTAGCGGCCTCCTACAATGAGCAGTTCTTC. Translating it yields CASGGSLAASYNEQFF. The variable domain in full, completed from reference TRBV28 and TRBJ2-1, reads DVKVTQSSRYLVKRTGEKVFLECVQDMDHENMFWYRQDPGLGLRLIYFSYDVKMKEKGDIPEGYSVSREKKERFSLILESASTNQTSMYLCASGGSLAASYNEQFFGPGTRLTVL.

The CDR3 DNA follows: TGTGCCACCAACTACTCCGGGAAGGGGTGGAGGGAAAAACTGTTTTTT. Its protein product is CATNYSGKGWREKLFF. The gene calls are TRBV9 and TRBJ1-4, with a tentative D call TRBD1 (5 bases). V shed 9 bases and J shed 8 bases, with 26 bases lying between them. The germline gives CDR1 SGDLS, CDR2 YYNGEE. The CDR3 extends over 16 amino acids.

The rearrangement joins TRBV7-3 to TRBJ2-6; 10 positions match TRBD1. Germline V CDR1 and CDR2: SGHTA, FQGTGA. This CDR3 region has 17 residues. V shed 3 bases, J shed 2 bases, and the junction held 4 bases outside the gene matches. The CDR3 is CASSLEGTGAGANVLTF. Written as DNA, the CDR3 is TGTGCCAGCAGCTTGGAAGGGACAGGGGCTGGGGCCAACGTCCTGACTTTC.

The chain recombines TRBV5-1 with TRBJ2-2; TRBD1 matches at 8 bases. The J segment lost 4 bases and the V segment lost 4 bases, leaving 9 bases of the junction unmatched. Germline V gene sequence: CDR1 SGHRS, CDR2 YFSETQ. This CDR3 contains 16 residues. For the CDR3, the DNA is TGCGCCAGCAGCATAACGCGGACAGGGTCCACCGGGGAGCTGTTTTTT. Translating gives CASSITRTGSTGELFF.

This chain uses TRBV7-2 with TRBJ2-6, with unresolved D. The germline CDR1 and CDR2 sequences are SGHTA and FQGNSA. The CDR3 contains 17 residues. Trimming removed 0 bases from V and 0 bases from J, with 9 bases in between. DNA of the CDR3: TGTGCCAGCAGCTTAGCCCTTCCTAGCTCTGGGGCCAACGTCCTGACTTTC. Its protein is CASSLALPSSGANVLTF.

This clone was seen only once. This specimen includes other DNA sequences encoding the same CDR3. The chain is built from TRBV2 and TRBJ2-5; D is undetermined. In germline, CDR1 is SNHLY, CDR2 FYNNEI. V lost 6 bases to trimming and J lost 1 base, with 6 bases between them. CDR3 length equals 12 residues. The CDR3 sequence is CASRDSQETQYF. In nucleotides, the CDR3 is TGTGCCAGCAGGGATTCCCAAGAGACCCAGTACTTC.

The rearrangement uses TRBV5-1 and TRBJ1-1; 8 bases are shared with TRBD1. There are 13 residues in the CDR3. The ends lost 4 bases at V and 4 bases at J; junction bases unmatched: 3. Germline CDR1 SGHRS, CDR2 YFSETQ. In nucleotides, the CDR3 is TGCGCCAGCAGCCGGGACAGGTTCACTGAAGCTTTCTTT. It translates to CASSRDRFTEAFF.

J is TRBJ2-1 and V is TRBV28, with 9 bases aligning to TRBD1. The CDR3 is 15 amino acids. Germline CDR1 is MDHEN and CDR2 is SYDVKM. With 6 bases clipped from V and 1 base from J, the junction kept 4 bases outside the gene matches. CDR3 region: CASRVQGASYNEQFF. CDR3 in DNA: TGTGCCAGCAGAGTACAGGGGGCATCCTACAATGAGCAGTTCTTC.

The rearrangement links TRBV2 to TRBJ2-3; perhaps TRBD1 as D (5 bases). Germline V CDR1 and CDR2: SNHLY, FYNNEI. The V gene lost 7 bases and the J gene lost 4 bases, with 12 bases spanning the gap. The CDR3 length is 13 residues. The CDR3, as DNA: TGTGCCAGCACAGGGAATCCATCAGATACGCAGTATTTT. Its translation is CASTGNPSDTQYF.

The chain employs TRBV7-2 and TRBJ1-1, with 8 nucleotides matching TRBD1. With V trimmed by 1 base and J by 8 bases, 3 bases remained unmatched. This CDR3 region has 13 residues. Germline V lookup: CDR1 SGHTA, CDR2 FQGNSA. The CDR3 loop is CASSLVSGGEAFF. The CDR3 nucleotides read TGTGCCAGCAGCTTAGTATCAGGGGGCGAAGCTTTCTTT. Together with reference TRBV7-2 and TRBJ1-1, the CDR3 gives the full variable domain: GAGVSQSPSNKVTEKGKDVELRCDPISGHTALYWYRQSLGQGLEFLIYFQGNSAPDKSGLPSDRFSAERTGGSVSTLTIQRTQQEDSAVYLCASSLVSGGEAFFGQGTRLTVV.